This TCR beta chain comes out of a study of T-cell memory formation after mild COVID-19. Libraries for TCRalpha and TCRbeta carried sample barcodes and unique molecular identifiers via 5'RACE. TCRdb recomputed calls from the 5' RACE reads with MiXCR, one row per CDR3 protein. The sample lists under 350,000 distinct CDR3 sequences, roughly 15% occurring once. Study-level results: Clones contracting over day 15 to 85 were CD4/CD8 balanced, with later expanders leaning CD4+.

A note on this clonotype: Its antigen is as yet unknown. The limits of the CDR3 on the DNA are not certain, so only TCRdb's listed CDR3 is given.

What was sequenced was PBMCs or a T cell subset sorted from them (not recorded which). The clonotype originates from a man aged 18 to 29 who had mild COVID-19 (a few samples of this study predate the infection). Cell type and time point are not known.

The CDR3 sequence: CAIPSVYFCAIRTTRISNTGELFF. V and J are TRBV6-4 and TRBJ2-2; the table's D gene call, TRBD1, was not cross checked with the DNA. The CDR3 sequence runs 24 residues, both termini included. The germline gives CDR1 MRHNA, CDR2 SNTAGT.